What follows is one T cell receptor beta chain and its context. Its antigen is not known. This entry is derived from a study of PD-1 blockade in classical Hodgkin lymphoma. The study's findings and limits: Relapsed/refractory patients reportedly had lower baseline diversity than newly diagnosed patients.

Trimming removed 2 bases from V and 0 bases from J; junction bases left unmatched: 13. CDR3 length: 20 amino acids. The germline V gene encodes CDR1 LNHDA and CDR2 SQIVND (reference sequence). Assay: immunoSEQ multiplex PCR; the TCRdb copy retains only in-frame clones and omits some. Of some 43,000 clones listed, 70% to 90% were seen once; the top ten hold approximately 6%. Each patient relapsed following autologous stem cell transplantation, and prior brentuximab vedotin exposure differed. The source is a human donor with classical Hodgkin lymphoma. The sequenced sample was peripheral blood mononuclear cells (PBMCs), obtained before the second cycle of nivolumab. J is TRBJ2-6 and V is TRBV19; TRBD1 agrees at 7 bases. CDR3: CASSIIIGRDSSSGANVLTF. The CDR3 nucleotides are TGTGCCAGTAGTATAATTATTGGAAGGGACAGTAGCTCTGGGGCCAACGTCCTGACTTTC. Variable domain in full (rest from reference TRBV19 and TRBJ2-6): DGGITQSPKYLFRKEGQNVTLSCEQNLNHDAMYWYRQDPGQGLRLIYYSQIVNDFQKGDIAEGYSVSREKKESFPLTVTSAQKNPTAFYLCASSIIIGRDSSSGANVLTFGAGSRLTVL.